The 22 T cell receptor beta chains below were found in one sample sequenced in a study of blood T cell repertoires in COVID-19. Profiled with immunoSEQ multiplex PCR; TCRdb holds only in-frame clones, not every one. The sample holds around 280,000 clones, around 87% seen once. The specimen sequenced was PBMCs or T cells enriched from blood (not recorded which). These receptor sequences come from a young woman with acute COVID-19.

The chain uses TRBV15 and TRBJ1-1; D is unresolved. In germline, CDR1 is LNHNV, CDR2 YYDKDF (reference sequence). V dropped 1 base and J dropped 1 base, with 4 bases sitting between them. There are 13 residues in the CDR3. The CDR3 spells CATSRGENTEAFF. The DNA of the CDR3 is TGTGCCACCAGCAGAGGAGAGAACACTGAAGCTTTCTTT.

The chain links TRBV7-9 to TRBJ2-5; possibly TRBD2 for D (6 bases). V gave up 7 bases and J gave up 2 bases, with 11 bases separating them. CDR3 length equals 13 residues. CDR1 and CDR2 (germline): SEHNR, FQNEAQ (reference sequence). The CDR3 protein is CASTGTAQETQYF. The CDR3 nucleotides read TGTGCCAGCACCGGGACTGCGCAAGAGACCCAGTACTTC.

The CDR3 loop reads CASSPRQGTAANEKLFF. CDR3 sequence (DNA): TGTGCCAGCAGCCCGCGACAGGGCACGGCGGCTAATGAAAAACTGTTTTTT. J is TRBJ1-4 and V is TRBV5-5, with 7 bases matching TRBD1. The V segment lost 4 bases and the J segment 3 bases; nucleotides outside the gene matches: 12. Germline V gene sequence: CDR1 SGHKS, CDR2 YYEKEE (reference sequence). This CDR3 contains 17 residues. Filled out from reference TRBV5-5 and TRBJ1-4, the complete variable domain reads DAGVTQSPTHLIKTRGQQVTLRCSPISGHKSVSWYQQVLGQGPQFIFQYYEKEERGRGNFPDRFSARQFPNYSSELNVNALLLGDSALYLCASSPRQGTAANEKLFFGSGTQLSVL.

In this sample, this clone turned up once. This sample also contains other DNA sequences that code for the same CDR3. V is TRBV5-1 and J is TRBJ2-1; 9 positions match TRBD1. V shed 2 bases and J 2 bases; nucleotides not matched to a gene: 2. Germline V CDR1 and CDR2: SGHRS, YFSETQ. This CDR3 has 15 residues. In nucleotides, the CDR3 is TGCGCCAGCAGCTTCCGACAGGGGGCCTACAATGAGCAGTTCTTC. It encodes CASSFRQGAYNEQFF.

The V and J genes are TRBV5-1 and TRBJ1-4, with 10 bases that match TRBD1. Per the germline V gene, CDR1 is SGHRS and CDR2 is YFSETQ. Unmatched junction bases numbered 13, after V lost 7 bases and J lost 4 bases. The CDR3 has 17 residues. CDR3 coding DNA: TGCGCCAGCTCGCCTCGGGGGACAGGGGTTCTTAATGAAAAACTGTTTTTT. Protein product: CASSPRGTGVLNEKLFF.

V gene TRBV13 combines with J gene TRBJ1-4; D is unclear. Trimming took 2 bases from V and 4 from J, leaving 11 bases between them. Germline CDR1 PRHDT, CDR2 FYEKMQ (reference sequence). The CDR3 is 15 residues long. The DNA for the CDR3 is TGTGCCAGCAGCTTAAGCCGGGTCTATAATGAAAAACTGTTTTTT. Translating gives CASSLSRVYNEKLFF.

This clone was observed a few times. The V call is TRBV18, the J call TRBJ1-6; D might be TRBD1 (5 bases). The CDR3 spans 14 residues. Trimming pared 1 base from V and 5 bases from J, leaving 6 bases between. The germline V gene has CDR1 KGHSH and CDR2 LQKENI. The CDR3 loop reads CASSPQGNNSPLHF. CDR3 nucleotide sequence: TGTGCCAGCTCACCACAGGGGAATAATTCACCCCTCCACTTT.

The rearrangement links TRBV25-1 to TRBJ1-3; 8 positions match TRBD1. The CDR3 length is 13 residues. Germline CDR1 is MGHDK and CDR2 is SYGVNS. The junction had 4 bases not matched to a gene; V was cut back by 2 bases and J by 10 bases. CDR3 bases: TGTGCCAGCAGTGAAGGACAGGGAAGAACCATATATTTT. This sequence encodes CASSEGQGRTIYF.

CDR3 in DNA: TGTGCCAGCAGCCCGACTCGGGGTGCCAAGATAAATACAGATACGCAGTATTTT. As protein: CASSPTRGAKINTDTQYF. The chain joins TRBV7-9 to TRBJ2-3; weak D call: TRBD2 (5 bases). Looked up from germline, CDR1 is SEHNR and CDR2 is FQNEAQ (reference sequence). CDR3 length: 18 amino acids. V was trimmed by 5 bases and J by 3 bases, leaving 24 bases between them.

This clone was observed a few times. The rearrangement links TRBV7-3 to TRBJ2-1; TRBD2 agrees at 7 bases. This CDR3 is 15 amino acids long. Unmatched junction bases numbered 10, after V lost 1 base and J lost 10 bases. Germline V CDR1 and CDR2: SGHTA, FQGTGA. The CDR3 DNA is TGTGCCAGCAGCTTAAGCGGCGGGAGTCGGCTAGAGCAGTTCTTC. This codes for CASSLSGGSRLEQFF.

The chain uses TRBV27 and TRBJ1-4; 8 bases match TRBD1. The CDR3 contains 15 residues. Losses at the gene ends were 6 bases for V and 3 bases for J; bases not matched to a gene: 6. CDR1 is MNHEY, CDR2 SMNVEV, per germline (reference sequence). CDR3 in amino acids: CASRATGAANEKLFF. CDR3 DNA: TGTGCCAGCAGGGCGACAGGGGCGGCTAATGAAAAACTGTTTTTT.

The chain is built from TRBV27 and TRBJ1-6, with 9 bases that match TRBD1. V gave up 2 bases and J gave up 4 bases; unmatched junction bases: 0. The CDR3 extends over 15 amino acids. CDR1 is MNHEY and CDR2 is SMNVEV in the germline V gene (reference sequence). This CDR3 is CASSLGTGYNSPLHF. The CDR3 DNA is TGTGCCAGCAGTTTAGGGACAGGGTATAATTCACCCCTCCACTTT.

CDR3 region: CSVSPGIDTQYF. DNA for the CDR3: TGCAGCGTTAGCCCCGGGATCGATACGCAGTATTTT. The chain uses TRBV29-1 and TRBJ2-3; the D gene is possibly TRBD2 (5 bases). The CDR3 runs 12 residues. V was shortened by 5 bases and J by 6 bases, with 12 bases between the two germline ends. Per the germline V gene, CDR1 is SQVTM and CDR2 is ANQGSEA.

The chain employs TRBV7-2 and TRBJ2-7; 8 positions agree with TRBD2. Per the germline V gene, CDR1 is SGHTA and CDR2 is FQGNSA. J lost 2 bases, V lost 0 bases, and 6 bases had no gene match. CDR3 length: 16 residues. The CDR3 spells CASSLAASGRAYEQYF. The CDR3 nucleotides read TGTGCCAGCAGCTTAGCGGCTAGCGGGCGGGCCTACGAGCAGTACTTC. Full variable domain (outside the CDR3, taken from reference TRBV7-2 and TRBJ2-7): GAGVSQSPSNKVTEKGKDVELRCDPISGHTALYWYRQSLGQGLEFLIYFQGNSAPDKSGLPSDRFSAERTGGSVSTLTIQRTQQEDSAVYLCASSLAASGRAYEQYFGPGTRLTVT.

This clone was observed at least ten times. The gene calls are TRBV18 and TRBJ2-2; a weak D match, TRBD1 (6 bases). V shed 2 bases and J shed 7 bases, with 11 bases lying between them. The CDR3 extends over 14 amino acids. Per the germline V gene, CDR1 is KGHSH and CDR2 is LQKENI. The CDR3 region has the DNA TGTGCCAGCTCACCAGGGGGCAAAGGCGGGGAGCTGTTTTTT. Translated, it gives CASSPGGKGGELFF.

The chain uses TRBV6-5 and TRBJ2-1, with TRBD2 identical over 9 bases. After removal of 6 bases from V and 2 bases from J, the junction contained 5 bases not matched to a gene. CDR1 and CDR2 from the germline V gene are MNHEY and SVGAGI. The CDR3 contains 15 residues. The CDR3 nucleotides read TGTGCCAGCAGCCGTAGCGGGAGCCCCTACAATGAGCAGTTCTTC. This gives the protein CASSRSGSPYNEQFF.

The chain carries TRBV30 and TRBJ2-3, with D maybe TRBD1 (6 bases). V dropped 0 bases and J dropped 8 bases, with 6 bases sitting between them. The germline V gene has CDR1 GTSNPN and CDR2 SVGIG (reference sequence). The CDR3 runs 11 residues. The CDR3 DNA follows: TGTGCCTGGAGTGTACAGGGTACGCAGTATTTT. Translation: CAWSVQGTQYF.

The gene calls are TRBV6-4 and TRBJ2-2, with TRBD1 as a possible D gene (6 bases). The V gene's germline CDR1 is MRHNA and CDR2 SNTAGT. This CDR3 spans 15 amino acids. Trimming cost V 5 bases and J 1 base, with 11 bases left between them. In DNA form, the CDR3 reads TGTGCCAGCAGTACCGGGACACTGAACACCGGGGAGCTGTTTTTT. Amino acid sequence: CASSTGTLNTGELFF.

This clone showed up just once. The chain is built from TRBV11-2 and TRBJ1-2; no clear D. In germline, CDR1 is SGHAT, CDR2 FQNNGV. The CDR3 consists of 13 residues. Trimming stripped 5 bases from V and 8 bases from J, with 15 bases between. In nucleotides, the CDR3 is TGTGCCAGCAGCGCCACTTCGCGGGAGGGCTACACCTTC. Translation: CASSATSREGYTF. Looking up the rest from reference TRBV11-2 and TRBJ1-2 gives the full variable domain: EAGVAQSPRYKIIEKRQSVAFWCNPISGHATLYWYQQILGQGPKLLIQFQNNGVVDDSQLPKDRFSAERLKGVDSTLKIQPAKLEDSAVYLCASSATSREGYTFGSGTRLTVV.

V usage is TRBV27 and J usage is TRBJ1-1; TRBD1 agrees at 9 bases. CDR1 and CDR2 (germline): MNHEY, SMNVEV (reference sequence). The CDR3 contains 14 residues. V lost 8 bases, J lost 1 base, and 5 bases stayed unmatched. Here the CDR3 reads CASGLGQGNTEAFF. As DNA, the CDR3 is TGTGCCAGCGGTCTGGGACAGGGGAACACTGAAGCTTTCTTT.

J is TRBJ1-1 and V is TRBV30; 7 nucleotides align to TRBD1. J lost 0 bases, V lost 3 bases, and 13 bases had no gene match. CDR3 length equals 17 residues. The germline V gene encodes CDR1 GTSNPN and CDR2 SVGIG (reference sequence). CDR3: CAWSQGVKGALNTEAFF. DNA for the CDR3: TGTGCCTGGAGCCAAGGGGTTAAGGGGGCGCTGAACACTGAAGCTTTCTTT.

The V gene is TRBV4-1, the J gene TRBJ1-3; D is unclear. From germline, CDR1 is MGHRA and CDR2 YSYEKL. V gave up 1 base and J gave up 2 bases, with 9 bases separating them. This CDR3 has 15 residues. CDR3 protein: CASSQGPGAGNTIYF. The CDR3 DNA follows: TGCGCCAGCAGCCAAGGGCCTGGAGCTGGAAACACCATATATTTT.